This T cell receptor (beta chain) came from a study of human T cells and chemical hapten exposure (dated by TCRdb to 2020 to 2022). Broadly, across the study: For sensitization, 2% DPC in acetone was applied to a roughly 2 cm by roughly 2 cm area of upper inner arm skin. Weekly therapeutic DPC doses were additionally applied to the scalp of patients throughout the roughly 23-week study period. Patch testing on the upper back used Finn chambers containing 0.01% DPC, with scoring done after 6 days according to International Contact Dermatitis Research Group standards. Most of the patients in the cohort were female, and the cohort covered alopecia areata with under or over 50% scalp involvement, alopecia totalis and alopecia universalis. Libraries were pooled for sequencing, and per-sample TCR yields varied mainly because of small differences in library volumes within the pool. In alopecia patients, the study followed how the peripheral blood TCR repertoire changed in vivo over primary and secondary sensitization to diphenylcyclopropenone (DPC), a hapten. Blood samples were taken from patients before sensitization (week 0) and then at 2, 6 and about 24 weeks after DPC sensitization. For TCR sequencing, blood came from about 29 alopecia patients at anywhere from one to four time points (pre-sensitization, 2, 6 and 24 weeks).

This clonotype was seen at least ten times. Its antigen remains undetermined. It has no much larger one-base neighbor in the sample; base qualities were not kept. The time point label here, explained by the study, means: patch test 1, 2 weeks after DPC sensitization. This specimen's treatment or condition label, interpreted: therapeutic diphenylcyclopropenone sensitization with weekly scalp DPC. At each patch-test visit, blood was drawn before the patch test was applied. Patients were considered eligible if aged 18 to 70, diagnosed with alopecia and deemed suitable for DPC therapy, and patients were excluded if pregnant. Total RNA was extracted from unfractionated whole blood that had been collected in Tempus Blood RNA tubes. Findings and caveats that apply to the study as a whole: The number of PT1 expanded TCRs positively correlated with patch test score, significant at thresholds 8, 16 and 32 but not 4. DPC sensitization did not change how many TCRs were above 1 in 1000 frequency, and no evidence was found of alterations in global repertoire structure. Repeated subsampling changed both the strength of the expansion versus patch-test correlation and the threshold at which that correlation became significant. Expanded TCRs formed significantly more large CDR3 similarity clusters than pre-sensitization or healthy control sets, consistent with antigen-driven responses. Alopecia, a presumed autoimmune disease, was present in all patients, so the immune response of the patients might differ from that of healthy individuals.

Libraries were prepared through RACE. Sequencer: NextSeq 500. Library preparation attached unique molecular identifiers to individual cDNA molecules for quantitative, reproducible TCR counting. From each blood RNA sample, both TCR alpha and TCR beta chains were sequenced. The published analysis was carried out like this. Samples had a median of about 90,000 TCRs, with a range from about 20,000 to 690,600. V, J and CDR3 annotation of the TCR reads was performed with the Decombinator software suite. Every sample was subsampled to the same number of TCRs (28,000) for the PS versus PT1 abundance plots. TCRs were defined as expanded if absent before sensitization and observed at least eight times at the 2-week time point. The public reads were reanalyzed by TCRdb: fastp trimming at Q25, MiXCR alignment, in-frame beta chains only. CDR3 protein duplicates are merged, each entry listing the most common genes and DNA. TCRdb's processing, not the authors', yielded these V and J calls. For this sample there are some 340,000 distinct CDR3 sequences; 6% to 8.5% appear just once. The ten top clones hold around 8.2% of the sample.

Spanning cysteine to phenylalanine, the CDR3 consists of 12 amino acids. The CDR3 DNA has 36 bases and is translated from base 1. The CDR1 and CDR2 encoded by the germline V gene are MDHEN and SYDVKM. V is shortened by 4 bases, J by 3 bases, and the region joining them spans 7 bases. The input for sequencing was whole blood, taken in connection with sensitization to the hapten diphenylcyclopropenone (DPC). The V and J segments used are TRBV28 and TRBJ2-7; the D gene remains uncertain. This clonotype was sampled from a woman between 18 and 29 years old with alopecia areata. Some clones in this sample may be carry-over from other donors' samples. The DNA sequence is as follows: TGTGCCAGCAGTTCAACCCGCTACGAGCAGTACTTC. Its translation is CASSSTRYEQYF. The full variable domain, completed from the reference TRBV28 and TRBJ2-7 proteins outside the CDR3, reads DVKVTQSSRYLVKRTGEKVFLECVQDMDHENMFWYRQDPGLGLRLIYFSYDVKMKEKGDIPEGYSVSREKKERFSLILESASTNQTSMYLCASSSTRYEQYFGPGTRLTVT.